This note documents a single TCR beta chain sequence. Its antigen is unknown. A second PCR, run for about 7 to 11 cycles, used a sample-barcoded 5' primer plus a J-beta primer mix. Using its own MiXCR run on the 5' RACE reads, TCRdb lists one record per CDR3 protein. The sample has 250,000 to 300,000 distinct CDR3 sequences; 25% to 30% are singletons. From germline, CDR1 is KGHSH and CDR2 LQKENI. The germline V and J ends were trimmed by 3 bases and 6 bases, with 13 bases remaining between them. The CDR3 totals 14 residues. This sample is drawn from a study of blood T cells in healthy people across ages. Whole-study findings and limits: Roughly linear age-related decline in beta diversity appeared, significant by age roughly 40. Strong correlation existed between TCR beta diversity and naive T cell percentage.

The chain employs TRBV18 and TRBJ2-3; D may be TRBD2 (6 bases). The clonotype comes from a woman in her 70s in good health. Sequenced sample: blood. CDR3 bases: TGTGCCAGCTCACCCTTGCGGGACGCGGATACGCAGTATTTT. Translating gives CASSPLRDADTQYF. Full variable domain (rest looked up from reference TRBV18 and TRBJ2-3): NAGVMQNPRHLVRRRGQEARLRCSPMKGHSHVYWYRQLPEEGLKFMVYLQKENIIDESGMPKERFSAEFPKEGPSILRIQQVVRGDSAAYFCASSPLRDADTQYFGPGTRLTVL.